This TCR beta chain comes out of a study of regulatory T cells in long-lasting Graves disease. iRepertoire HTBI primers and Arm-PCR of CDR3 regions built TCR beta libraries. TCRdb re-analysed the multiplex PCR reads in MiXCR, keeping a single row per CDR3 protein. The table shows 400,000 or so distinct CDR3 sequences, with roughly a quarter occurring only once. Regarding time point: persistent/refractory GD, antithyroid drugs over 5 years with positive TRAb. From PBMCs, RNA was extracted and then used to make the TCR library. Collection of peripheral blood (approximately 9 milliliters) was done using EDTA tubes. The receptor was derived from a female donor with Graves disease. The sequenced sample was peripheral blood mononuclear cells (PBMCs), obtained when the disease was refractory, from a patient treated with antithyroid drugs.

The CDR3 is CAISESQGLAGPAYEQYF. The CDR3 DNA reads as TGTGCCATCAGTGAGTCGCAGGGACTAGCGGGACCCGCCTACGAGCAGTACTTC. The gene calls are TRBV10-3 and TRBJ2-7; 13 bases are a match to TRBD2. Germline lookup yields CDR1 ENHRY and CDR2 SYGVKD. Trimming removed 0 bases from V and 2 bases from J; junction bases left unmatched: 7. The CDR3 runs 18 residues.